This is a list of T cell receptor beta chains from one sample in a study of radiotherapy plus CTLA-4 blockade in lung cancer. Sequencing used immunoSEQ multiplex PCR; TCRdb keeps in-frame clones, though not all of them. The table records 45,000 to 55,000 clones, roughly 88% of them present only once. The material sequenced was peripheral blood, taken from a patient treated with radiotherapy plus ipilimumab. These receptors were obtained from a human donor with non-small cell lung cancer whose response to radiotherapy plus ipilimumab could not be evaluated. Both conserved end residues are part of each CDR3.

>TRBV11-3|TRBJ1-1
CASSQTGEGGKAFF
>TRBV5-4|TRBJ2-7
CASSSSGTSGYYEQYF
>TRBV9|TRBJ2-1
CASSARLGQGYEQFF
>TRBV15|TRBJ2-3
CATSRHLAGGLDTQYF
>TRBV7-2|TRBJ2-1
CASSLEGLARGEQFF
>TRBV5-6|TRBJ2-1
CASSRQGWSRNEQFF
>TRBV5-1|TRBJ1-1
CASSGGTGTEAFF
>TRBV27|TRBJ2-7
CASSFDRGYEQYF
>TRBV5-1|TRBJ1-2
CASSLDSYGYTF
>TRBV2|TRBJ2-7
CASSGDMTYEQYF
>TRBV9|TRBJ2-1
CASSPGQGSYNEQFF
>TRBV5-1|TRBJ2-7
CASSLGTSDSYEQYF
>TRBV7-8|TRBJ2-2
CASSLLYPSGGGGELFF
>TRBV7-2|TRBJ2-1
CASSSPLHNEQFF
>TRBV7-2|TRBJ1-6
CASSYRIYNSPLHF
>TRBV5-1|TRBJ2-7
CASSRAGATGVQYF
>TRBV9|TRBJ1-2
CASSPLPRDRGYGYTF
>TRBV5-6|TRBJ2-5
CASSIRTGSRETQYF
>TRBV7-2|TRBJ2-3
CASSDRSQSSGRRDTQYF
>TRBV4-3|TRBJ2-7
CASSQVLPASGSSYEQYF
>TRBV4-1|TRBJ2-4
CASSQVGLLAKNIQYF
>TRBV5-1|TRBJ1-2
CASSLEAGDYGYTF
>TRBV12-5|TRBJ2-7
CASDQGQSYEQYF
>TRBV4-2|TRBJ2-5
CASSQDRRRGGGETQYF
>TRBV11-2|TRBJ2-7
CASSHLGGEQYF
>TRBV6-4|TRBJ2-3
CASSDEGRVKDTQYF
>TRBV5-1|TRBJ1-1
CASSKDRGHEAFF
>TRBV12-5|TRBJ2-2
CASGASVYTGELFF
>TRBV7-9|TRBJ2-7
CASSSSGRTYEQYF
>TRBV7-2|TRBJ2-5
CASSLRGGVQETQYF
>TRBV7-9|TRBJ2-3
CASSFPPGTSTDTQYF